The 8 T cell receptor beta chains given below trace back to one sample, sequenced in a study of identical twins. TCRdb recomputed calls from the 5' RACE reads with MiXCR, one row per CDR3 protein. Seen here are about 190,000 distinct CDR3 sequences, about 15% observed once, and the top ten hold 35% to 45%. This sample also belongs to another study, concerning T cells expressing NK-cell markers.

Material for sequencing was CD8+ T cells sorted from blood. The receptors were sampled from a woman aged 18-30 years in good health.

This clonotype has more than one count but fewer than ten. The chain couples TRBV12-3 or TRBV12-4 to TRBJ2-1, with D unresolved. This CDR3 spans 16 amino acids. The V and J ends lost 6 bases and 3 bases respectively, with 18 bases between them. The CDR3 region is CASSNLDPPNYNEQFF. Here the CDR3 DNA reads TGTGCCAGCAGCAACCTGGACCCACCCAACTACAATGAGCAGTTCTTC.

This clonotype has just a few counts. The rearrangement links TRBV9 to TRBJ2-3; D may match TRBD1 or TRBD2 (6 bases each). V dropped 0 bases and J dropped 5 bases, with 13 bases sitting between them. Germline V gene lookup returns CDR1 SGDLS and CDR2 YYNGEE. This CDR3 spans 15 amino acids. The CDR3 region has the DNA TGTGCCAGCAGCGTAGTAGGGGGAGGAGGAGATACGCAGTATTTT. Its translation is CASSVVGGGGDTQYF.

This chain links TRBV4-1 with TRBJ2-7, with TRBD2 matching 7 bases. Looked up from germline, CDR1 is MGHRA and CDR2 is YSYEKL. The length of the CDR3 is 18 residues. Trimming removed 4 bases from V and 0 bases from J; junction bases left unmatched: 15. The CDR3 here is CASSPFEGASGNSYEQYF. The CDR3 DNA reads TGCGCCAGCAGCCCCTTCGAGGGAGCTAGCGGAAACTCCTACGAGCAGTACTTC.

The chain employs TRBV7-3 and TRBJ2-7; TRBD2 matches at 9 bases. Germline assignment: CDR1 SGHTA and CDR2 FQGTGA. J lost 5 bases, V lost 1 base, and 3 bases had no gene match. CDR3 length equals 14 residues. This CDR3 reads CASSLSGGANEQYF. The DNA of the CDR3 is TGTGCCAGCAGCTTAAGCGGGGGGGCCAACGAGCAGTACTTC.

The chain couples TRBV12-3 or TRBV12-4 to TRBJ2-3; no clear D gene. The CDR3 totals 14 residues. Deletions cut 5 bases from V and 2 bases from J, with 11 bases between. CDR3 amino acids: CASSLGPPTDTQYF. Here the CDR3 DNA reads TGTGCCAGCAGTCTAGGGCCCCCCACAGATACGCAGTATTTT.

The chain couples TRBV7-2 to TRBJ2-1; 7 bases match TRBD2. This CDR3 contains 14 residues. In germline, CDR1 is SGHTA, CDR2 FQGNSA. The V and J ends lost 5 bases and 6 bases, in that order; junction bases with no gene match: 7. DNA of the CDR3: TGTGCCAGCAGCCCCGGGACTAACCTCAATGAGCAGTTCTTC. Translating it yields CASSPGTNLNEQFF.

This clonotype was seen more than once but under ten times. This chain uses TRBV7-9 with TRBJ1-1, with D uncertain. The germline V and J ends were trimmed by 5 bases and 4 bases, with 14 bases remaining between them. Germline assignment: CDR1 SEHNR and CDR2 FQNEAQ (reference sequence). The CDR3 has 14 amino acids. CDR3 bases: TGTGCCAGCAGCCCTGATCCTCCTGGCACTGAAGCTTTCTTT. As protein: CASSPDPPGTEAFF.

The V call is TRBV7-6, the J call TRBJ2-1, with D possibly called TRBD1 or TRBD2 (5 bases each). The germline CDR1 and CDR2 sequences are SGHVS and FNYEAQ. The V end was cut by 3 bases, the J end by 8 bases, with 20 bases between. The CDR3 loop spans 16 amino acids. CDR3 sequence reads: CASSFLGPGTKDEQFF. The CDR3 DNA reads TGTGCCAGCAGCTTCCTAGGCCCCGGGACCAAGGATGAGCAGTTCTTC.